Shown below are 27 T cell receptor beta chains from a single sample sequenced in a study of T-cell reconstitution after alpha-beta-depleted transplantation in children. Preparing the TCRbeta library involved the use of unique molecular identifiers. TCRdb re-derived calls from the PCR reads in MiXCR, one entry per CDR3 protein. The sample lists some 290,000 distinct CDR3 sequences; roughly 25% were seen once. Sequences were derived from PBMCs, mostly from graft donor cells, sampled 180 days after TCRalphabeta/CD19-depleted stem cell transplant. Source of these receptors: a male patient aged 10 to 17 who had a stem cell transplant for acute lymphoblastic leukemia, so the T cells may come from the graft donor.

The genes are TRBV5-8 and TRBJ1-5, with unresolved D. This CDR3 spans 15 amino acids. V lost 2 bases and J 2 bases, leaving 11 bases between the germline ends. CDR1 and CDR2 (germline): SGHTS, YDEGEE. CDR3 residues: CASSFRGSGNQPQHF. In DNA, the CDR3 is TGTGCCAGCAGCTTTCGAGGGTCGGGCAATCAGCCCCAGCATTTT.

CDR3 amino acids: CSATPNTGELFF. CDR3 coding DNA: TGCAGTGCTACACCTAACACCGGGGAGCTGTTTTTT. This chain uses TRBV20-1 with TRBJ2-2; D gene ambiguous. The CDR3 covers 12 residues. Trimming pared 4 bases from V and 2 bases from J, leaving 5 bases between. CDR1 and CDR2 from the germline V gene are DFQATT and SNEGSKA (reference sequence).

The chain carries TRBV10-2 and TRBJ2-2; 12 nucleotides agree with TRBD2. Germline CDR1 reads WSHSY; CDR2 reads SAAADI. CDR3 size: 19 residues. V lost 5 bases, J lost 4 bases, and 14 bases stayed unmatched. CDR3 sequence reads: CASSPSPSGRAVITGELFF. CDR3 coding DNA: TGCGCCAGCAGTCCCTCTCCTAGCGGGAGGGCCGTCATCACCGGGGAGCTGTTTTTT.

The chain joins TRBV7-2 to TRBJ2-7; D is unresolved. Per the germline V gene, CDR1 is SGHTA and CDR2 is FQGNSA. This CDR3 is built from 16 residues. The V gene lost 2 bases and the J gene lost 2 bases, with 16 bases spanning the gap. Here the CDR3 reads CASSLKVQAPPYEQYF. CDR3 nucleotide sequence: TGTGCCAGCAGCTTAAAGGTCCAAGCGCCTCCCTACGAGCAGTACTTC.

This clonotype has just a few counts. V gene TRBV6-1 combines with J gene TRBJ1-2; 7 bases are a match to TRBD1. Germline CDR1 reads MNHNS; CDR2 reads SASEGT. The CDR3 extends over 20 amino acids. V was clipped by 4 bases and J by 4 bases; unmatched bases: 24. In DNA form, the CDR3 reads TGTGCCAGCAGTGGGGGAGCAGGTTCCAAAGGGGGCTCTCCTCCCTATGGCTACACCTTC. Encoded protein: CASSGGAGSKGGSPPYGYTF.

The chain recombines TRBV20-1 with TRBJ2-7; TRBD2 matches 9 bases. The CDR3 covers 15 residues. Trimming removed 0 bases from V and 3 bases from J; junction bases left unmatched: 6. CDR1 is DFQATT and CDR2 is SNEGSKA in the germline V gene (reference sequence). In DNA form, the CDR3 reads TGCAGTGCTAGAGATCTGGATAGCGGGAGCTACGAGCAGTACTTC. This codes for CSARDLDSGSYEQYF.

This clonotype was seen a few times. The rearrangement links TRBV9 to TRBJ1-2; D is possibly TRBD1 (5 bases). Trimming stripped 0 bases from V and 8 bases from J, with 8 bases between. The CDR3 spans 12 residues. Germline V CDR1 and CDR2: SGDLS, YYNGEE. CDR3 nucleotides: TGTGCCAGCAGCGTAGGGGGCGGGGGCTACACCTTC. Translating gives CASSVGGGGYTF.

V is TRBV6-5 and J is TRBJ2-7; D unclear. Germline-derived CDR1 and CDR2 are MNHEY and SVGAGI. The CDR3 spans 12 residues. Trimming cost V 0 bases and J 7 bases, with 7 bases left between them. The CDR3 DNA reads TGTGCCAGCAGTTACTCCTTCGGGGAGCAGTACTTC. Its protein is CASSYSFGEQYF.

CDR3 nucleotides: TGCAGTGCCAACGAGGCAAAATACGAGCAGTACTTC. This encodes CSANEAKYEQYF. This chain links TRBV20-1 with TRBJ2-7; no reliable D call. Germline values: CDR1 DFQATT, CDR2 SNEGSKA (reference sequence). Trimming shortened V by 6 bases and J by 4 bases, and 13 bases separated the two germline ends. CDR3 length equals 12 residues.

With regard to this clonotype: A much larger clone differs by one base, so this may be a read error. The genes are TRBV5-1 and TRBJ2-1; D is unclear. The CDR3 has 14 residues. Germline values: CDR1 SGHRS, CDR2 YFSETQ. The CDR3 bases are TGCGCCAGCAGCTTGCCTGAAGAAGACAATGAGCAGCTCTTC. Protein sequence: CASSLPEEDNEQLF.

The J gene is TRBJ2-1, the V gene TRBV29-1; unclear D gene. The germline CDR1 and CDR2 sequences are SQVTM and ANQGSEA. Trimming left V 4 bases short and J 8 bases short, with 6 bases between. The CDR3 totals 10 residues. CDR3 in DNA: TGCAGCGTTGGGGATGATGAGCAGTTCTTC. This sequence encodes CSVGDDEQFF.

This chain joins TRBV5-1 and TRBJ2-1, with D perhaps assigned TRBD1 or TRBD2 (6 bases each). The CDR3 extends over 17 amino acids. Germline CDR1 is SGHRS and CDR2 is YFSETQ. V was cut by 0 bases and J by 4 bases, with 17 bases left in between. Written as DNA, the CDR3 is TGCGCCAGCAGCTTGGCTTATCGGGGGCCACTATACAATGAGCAGTTCTTC. As protein: CASSLAYRGPLYNEQFF.

The chain recombines TRBV7-3 with TRBJ2-1; D possibly corresponds to TRBD1 (6 bases). From germline, CDR1 is SGHTA and CDR2 FQGTGA. The V end lost 0 bases, the J end lost 14 bases, and 14 bases lay between the germline ends. The CDR3 is 13 amino acids. The CDR3 spells CASSLTGGWIKFF. DNA for the CDR3: TGTGCCAGCAGCTTAACTGGGGGCTGGATTAAGTTCTTC.

In its sample, this clonotype was seen a few times. The chain employs TRBV7-3 and TRBJ2-3; D gene uncertain. Germline assignment: CDR1 SGHTA and CDR2 FQGTGA. The CDR3 length is 15 residues. Trimming took off 2 bases at V and 0 bases at J, with 9 bases between the two ends. In nucleotides, the CDR3 is TGTGCCAGCAGCTTAGTCCTGGGTAGCACAGATACGCAGTATTTT. It translates to CASSLVLGSTDTQYF.

This clonotype has at least ten counts. The CDR3 here is CASSLLLGVNEQFF. The DNA of the CDR3 is TGTGCCAGCAGCTTACTACTAGGGGTCAATGAGCAGTTCTTC. The rearrangement uses TRBV7-9 and TRBJ2-1; perhaps D is TRBD1 or TRBD2 (5 bases each). CDR3 length equals 14 residues. V dropped 2 bases and J dropped 6 bases, with 11 bases sitting between them. Germline V gives CDR1 SEHNR, CDR2 FQNEAQ (reference sequence).

This clonotype has just a few counts. The chain recombines TRBV5-1 with TRBJ1-2; 9 bases agree with TRBD1. CDR3 length: 15 amino acids. With 4 bases clipped from V and 0 bases from J, the junction kept 4 bases outside the gene matches. The germline V gene has CDR1 SGHRS and CDR2 YFSETQ. The CDR3 DNA reads as TGCGCCAGCAGCCAGACAGGGGGAGCTAACTATGGCTACACCTTC. Residues: CASSQTGGANYGYTF.

This clonotype was picked up a small number of times. The chain is built from TRBV5-5 and TRBJ2-2, with 8 positions matching TRBD1. V gave up 4 bases and J gave up 5 bases; unmatched junction bases: 4. CDR3 length: 14 residues. Germline lookup yields CDR1 SGHKS and CDR2 YYEKEE (reference sequence). CDR3 sequence: CASSIWTGTGELFF. CDR3 nucleotide sequence: TGTGCCAGCAGCATCTGGACAGGGACCGGGGAGCTGTTTTTT.

The table lists this clonotype with a count of one. This CDR3 is CASSSLESRGFYGYTF. In nucleotides, the CDR3 is TGTGCCAGCAGCTCCCTCGAGAGTAGGGGGTTCTATGGCTACACCTTC. The J gene is TRBJ1-2, the V gene TRBV7-8; D is perhaps TRBD1 (6 bases). Germline CDR1 reads SGHVS; CDR2 reads FQNEAQ. The V and J ends lost 4 bases and 4 bases respectively, with 19 bases between them. The CDR3 runs to 16 residues.

The V gene is TRBV2, the J gene TRBJ1-1; tentatively, D is TRBD1 (5 bases). CDR1 and CDR2 (germline): SNHLY, FYNNEI. This CDR3 spans 14 amino acids. The V gene lost 1 base and the J gene lost 5 bases, with 11 bases spanning the gap. CDR3 in DNA: TGTGCCAGCAGTGAAGATTCACGGGGGACTGAAGCTTTCTTT. The encoded protein is CASSEDSRGTEAFF.

J is TRBJ1-5 and V is TRBV12-3 or TRBV12-4, with a tentative D call TRBD1 (6 bases). Deletions cut 6 bases from V and 0 bases from J, with 15 bases between. This CDR3 has 16 amino acids. The CDR3 DNA is TGTGCCAGCAGGACTTGGGACAAGGTTAGCAATCAGCCCCAGCATTTT. As protein: CASRTWDKVSNQPQHF.

The chain has TRBV15 and TRBJ1-4; no reliable D call. This CDR3 spans 13 amino acids. Trimming left V 0 bases short and J 7 bases short, with 6 bases between. Germline CDR1 is LNHNV and CDR2 is YYDKDF (reference sequence). The CDR3 sequence: CATSRDRSEKLFF. CDR3 sequence (DNA): TGTGCCACCAGCAGAGATAGAAGTGAAAAACTGTTTTTT.

This clonotype was picked up a small number of times. The V gene is TRBV5-1, the J gene TRBJ1-2; 8 bases align to TRBD1. The CDR3 loop spans 18 amino acids. The V and J ends lost 4 bases and 4 bases, in that order; junction bases with no gene match: 18. The germline gives CDR1 SGHRS, CDR2 YFSETQ. In DNA form, the CDR3 reads TGCGCCAGCAGCAAAGAAACAGGGGGATTGGCGGTATCCTATGGCTACACCTTC. It yields the protein CASSKETGGLAVSYGYTF.

This clonotype was counted between two and nine times. The rearrangement uses TRBV27 and TRBJ2-5, with a possible D match to TRBD2 (6 bases). In germline, CDR1 is MNHEY, CDR2 SMNVEV (reference sequence). The V gene lost 1 base and the J gene lost 1 base, with 13 bases spanning the gap. The CDR3 has 16 residues. The CDR3 DNA is TGTGCCAGCAGTTTATTAGGGGTCGGGGGCCAAGAGACCCAGTACTTC. Amino acids: CASSLLGVGGQETQYF.

The genes are TRBV18 and TRBJ2-1, with TRBD2 matching over 14 bases. V lost 6 bases to trimming and J lost 9 bases; unmatched junction nucleotides: 1. Germline values: CDR1 KGHSH, CDR2 LQKENI. The CDR3 consists of 13 residues. CDR3 bases: TGTGCCAGCTCGACTAGCGGGAGGGGTGAGCAGTTCTTC. It yields the protein CASSTSGRGEQFF.

This clonotype was counted only a few times. V is TRBV5-8 and J is TRBJ2-7, with 7 bases aligning to TRBD1. Germline V lookup: CDR1 SGHTS, CDR2 YDEGEE. This CDR3 is 13 amino acids long. The trim removed 4 bases at V and 5 bases at J, leaving 6 bases unmatched. The CDR3 reads CASSRDSRDEQYF. CDR3 bases: TGTGCCAGCAGCCGGGACAGCAGGGACGAGCAGTACTTC.

Only a few counts were recorded for this clonotype. The V call is TRBV5-4, the J call TRBJ2-7; perhaps D is TRBD1 or TRBD2 (5 bases each). CDR3 length equals 17 residues. The ends were cut back, 4 bases at V and 0 bases at J, with 20 bases in the middle. Germline V gene data show CDR1 as SGHNT and CDR2 as YYREEE (reference sequence). This chain's CDR3 is CASSTPYIGASSYEQYF. As DNA, the CDR3 is TGTGCCAGCAGCACGCCCTATATCGGGGCGAGCTCCTACGAGCAGTACTTC.

The rearrangement joins TRBV6-5 to TRBJ1-2; 7 nucleotides align to TRBD1. Germline values: CDR1 MNHEY, CDR2 SVGAGI. The CDR3 totals 14 residues. After removal of 3 bases from V and 8 bases from J, the junction contained 9 bases not matched to a gene. CDR3 residues: CASSYRGTVRGYTF. Here the CDR3 DNA reads TGTGCCAGCAGTTATCGGGGGACAGTCCGAGGCTACACCTTC.